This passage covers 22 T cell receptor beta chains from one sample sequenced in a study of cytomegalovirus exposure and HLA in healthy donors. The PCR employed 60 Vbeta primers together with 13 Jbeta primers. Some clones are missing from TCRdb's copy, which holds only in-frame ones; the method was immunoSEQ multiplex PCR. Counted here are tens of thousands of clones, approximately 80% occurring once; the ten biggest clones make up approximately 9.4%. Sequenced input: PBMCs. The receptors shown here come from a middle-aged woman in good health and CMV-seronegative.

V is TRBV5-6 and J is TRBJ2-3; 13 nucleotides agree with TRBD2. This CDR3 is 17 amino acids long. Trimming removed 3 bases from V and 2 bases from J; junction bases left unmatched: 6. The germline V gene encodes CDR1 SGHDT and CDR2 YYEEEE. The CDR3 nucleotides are TGTGCCAGCAGCTCAACTAGCGGGGGGGGATACACAGATACGCAGTATTTT. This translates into CASSSTSGGGYTDTQYF. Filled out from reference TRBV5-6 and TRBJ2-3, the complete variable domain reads DAGVTQSPTHLIKTRGQQVTLRCSPKSGHDTVSWYQQALGQGPQFIFQYYEEEERQRGNFPDRFSGHQFPNYSSELNVNALLLGDSALYLCASSSTSGGGYTDTQYFGPGTRLTVL.

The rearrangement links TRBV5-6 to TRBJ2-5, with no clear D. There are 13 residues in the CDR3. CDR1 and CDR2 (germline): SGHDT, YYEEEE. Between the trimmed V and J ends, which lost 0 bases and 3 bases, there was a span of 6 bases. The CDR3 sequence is CASSLGAKETQYF. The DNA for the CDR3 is TGTGCCAGCAGCTTGGGGGCTAAAGAGACCCAGTACTTC.

The CDR3 loop reads CASSFGGLGNQPQHF. For the CDR3, the DNA is TGTGCCAGCAGCTTTGGGGGGTTGGGCAATCAGCCCCAGCATTTT. The chain combines TRBV5-6 with TRBJ1-5, with D possibly TRBD1 on 5 matching bases. With 2 bases removed from V and 2 bases from J, the gap between germline ends came to 11 bases. Germline V lookup: CDR1 SGHDT, CDR2 YYEEEE. The CDR3 has 15 amino acids.

DNA for the CDR3: TGTGCCAGCAGCCAATGGGGCGAGCAGTTCTTC. Protein: CASSQWGEQFF. This sequence joins TRBV14 and TRBJ2-1, with D possibly matching TRBD1 (5 bases). V lost 2 bases and J lost 10, with 6 bases in between. Germline V gene sequence: CDR1 SGHDN, CDR2 FVKESK. The CDR3 totals 11 residues.

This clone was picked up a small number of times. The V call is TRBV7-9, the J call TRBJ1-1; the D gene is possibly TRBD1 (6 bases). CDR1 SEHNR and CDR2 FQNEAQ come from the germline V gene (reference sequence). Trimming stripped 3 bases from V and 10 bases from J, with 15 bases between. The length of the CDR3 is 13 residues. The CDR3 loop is CASSLSSTGPAFF. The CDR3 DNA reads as TGTGCCAGCAGCTTGAGTAGCACAGGGCCAGCTTTCTTT.

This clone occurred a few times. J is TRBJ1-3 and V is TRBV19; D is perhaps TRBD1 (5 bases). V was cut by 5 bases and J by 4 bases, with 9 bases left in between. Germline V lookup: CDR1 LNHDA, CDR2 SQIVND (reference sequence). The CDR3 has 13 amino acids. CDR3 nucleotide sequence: TGTGCCAGTAGTCCTCGGACAGGAAACACCATATATTTT. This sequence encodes CASSPRTGNTIYF.

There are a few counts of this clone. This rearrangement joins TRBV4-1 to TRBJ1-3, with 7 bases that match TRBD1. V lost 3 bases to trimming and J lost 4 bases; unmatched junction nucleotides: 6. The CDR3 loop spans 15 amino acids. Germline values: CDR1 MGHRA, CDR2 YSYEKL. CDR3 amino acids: CASSHFDRAGNTIYF. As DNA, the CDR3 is TGCGCCAGCAGCCATTTTGACAGGGCCGGAAACACCATATATTTT.

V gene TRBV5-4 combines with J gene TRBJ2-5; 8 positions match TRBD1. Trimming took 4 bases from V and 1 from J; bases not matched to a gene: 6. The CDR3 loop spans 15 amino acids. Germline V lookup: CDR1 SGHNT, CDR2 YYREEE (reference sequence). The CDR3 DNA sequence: TGTGCCAGCAGCCTCCGGACAGGGCCCCAAGAGACCCAGTACTTC. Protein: CASSLRTGPQETQYF.

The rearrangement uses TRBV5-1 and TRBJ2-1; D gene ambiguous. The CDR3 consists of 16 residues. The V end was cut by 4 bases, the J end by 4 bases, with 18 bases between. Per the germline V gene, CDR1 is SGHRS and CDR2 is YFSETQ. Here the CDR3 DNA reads TGCGCCAGCAGCCCTGAGAGTGAGCGAATTTACAATGAGCAGTTCTTC. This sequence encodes CASSPESERIYNEQFF.

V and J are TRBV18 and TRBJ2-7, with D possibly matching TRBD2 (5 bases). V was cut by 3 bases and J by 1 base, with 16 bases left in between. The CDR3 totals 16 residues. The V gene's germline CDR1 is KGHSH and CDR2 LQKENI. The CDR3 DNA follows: TGTGCCAGCTCACCGAGGGCAAATAGCGCATCCTACGAGCAGTACTTC. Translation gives CASSPRANSASYEQYF.

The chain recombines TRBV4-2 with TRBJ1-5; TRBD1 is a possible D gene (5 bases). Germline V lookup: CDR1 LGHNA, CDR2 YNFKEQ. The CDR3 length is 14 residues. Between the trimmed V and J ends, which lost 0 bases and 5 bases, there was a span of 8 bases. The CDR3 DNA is TGTGCCAGCAGCCAAGACAGGGTGGATCAGCCCCAGCATTTT. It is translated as CASSQDRVDQPQHF.

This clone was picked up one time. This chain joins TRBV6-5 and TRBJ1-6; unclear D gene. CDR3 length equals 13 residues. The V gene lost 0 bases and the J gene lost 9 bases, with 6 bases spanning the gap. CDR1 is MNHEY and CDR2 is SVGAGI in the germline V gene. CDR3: CASSYSEGSPLHF. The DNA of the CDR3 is TGTGCCAGCAGTTACTCGGAGGGTTCACCCCTCCACTTT.

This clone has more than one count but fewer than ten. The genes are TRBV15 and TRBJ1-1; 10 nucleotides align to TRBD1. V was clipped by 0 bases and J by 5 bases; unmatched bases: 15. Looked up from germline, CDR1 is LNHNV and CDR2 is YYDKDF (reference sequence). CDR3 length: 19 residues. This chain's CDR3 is CATSRDGDRGWLEETEAFF. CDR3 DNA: TGTGCCACCAGCAGAGATGGGGACAGGGGATGGTTGGAGGAAACTGAAGCTTTCTTT. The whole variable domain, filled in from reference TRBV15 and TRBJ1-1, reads DAMVIQNPRYQVTQFGKPVTLSCSQTLNHNVMYWYQQKSSQAPKLLFHYYDKDFNNEADTPDNFQSRRPNTSFCFLDIRSPGLGDTAMYLCATSRDGDRGWLEETEAFFGQGTRLTVV.

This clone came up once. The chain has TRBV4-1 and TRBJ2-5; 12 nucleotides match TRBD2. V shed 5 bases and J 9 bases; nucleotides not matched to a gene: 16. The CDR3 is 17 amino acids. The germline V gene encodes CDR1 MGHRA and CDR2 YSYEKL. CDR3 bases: TGCGCCAGCAGCGAAGGGAGGACTAGCGGGGAACCTGGGGCCCAGTACTTC. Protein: CASSEGRTSGEPGAQYF.

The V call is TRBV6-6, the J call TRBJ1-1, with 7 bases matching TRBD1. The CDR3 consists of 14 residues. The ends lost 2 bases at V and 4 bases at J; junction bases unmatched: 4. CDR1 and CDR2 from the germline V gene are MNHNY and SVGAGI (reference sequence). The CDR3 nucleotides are TGTGCCAGCAGTTACACAGGGGTGGGCACTGAAGCTTTCTTT. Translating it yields CASSYTGVGTEAFF.

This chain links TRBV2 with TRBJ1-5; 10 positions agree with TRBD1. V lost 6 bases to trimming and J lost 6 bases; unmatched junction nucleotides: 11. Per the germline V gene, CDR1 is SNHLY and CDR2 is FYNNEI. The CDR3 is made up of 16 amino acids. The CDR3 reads CASSDSGTGAGQPQHF. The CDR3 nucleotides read TGTGCCAGCAGCGACTCCGGGACAGGGGCAGGTCAGCCCCAGCATTTT.

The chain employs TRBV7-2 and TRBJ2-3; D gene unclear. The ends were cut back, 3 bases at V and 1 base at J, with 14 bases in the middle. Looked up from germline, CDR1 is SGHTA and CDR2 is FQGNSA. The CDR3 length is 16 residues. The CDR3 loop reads CASSLAGPLGTDTQYF. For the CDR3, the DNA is TGTGCCAGCAGCTTGGCTGGGCCATTAGGCACAGATACGCAGTATTTT.

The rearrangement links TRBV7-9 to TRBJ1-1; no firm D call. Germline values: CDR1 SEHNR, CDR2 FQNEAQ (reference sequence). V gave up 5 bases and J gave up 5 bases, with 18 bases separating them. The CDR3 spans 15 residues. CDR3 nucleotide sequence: TGTGCCAGCAGCCTCTACGTGGGAGTGACAACTGAAGCTTTCTTT. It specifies CASSLYVGVTTEAFF.

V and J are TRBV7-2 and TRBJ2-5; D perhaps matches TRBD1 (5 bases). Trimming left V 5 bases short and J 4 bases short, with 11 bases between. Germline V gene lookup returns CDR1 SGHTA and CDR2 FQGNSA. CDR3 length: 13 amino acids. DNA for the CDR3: TGTGCCAGCAGCCAAGGGGTGGCAGAGACCCAGTACTTC. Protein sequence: CASSQGVAETQYF.

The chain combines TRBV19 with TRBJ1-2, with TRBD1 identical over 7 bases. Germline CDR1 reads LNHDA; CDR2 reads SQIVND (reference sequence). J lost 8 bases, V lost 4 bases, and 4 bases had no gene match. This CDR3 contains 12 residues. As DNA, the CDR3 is TGTGCCAGTAGTAAGGACAGGAGAGGCTACACCTTC. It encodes CASSKDRRGYTF. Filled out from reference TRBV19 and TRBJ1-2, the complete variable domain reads DGGITQSPKYLFRKEGQNVTLSCEQNLNHDAMYWYRQDPGQGLRLIYYSQIVNDFQKGDIAEGYSVSREKKESFPLTVTSAQKNPTAFYLCASSKDRRGYTFGSGTRLTVV.

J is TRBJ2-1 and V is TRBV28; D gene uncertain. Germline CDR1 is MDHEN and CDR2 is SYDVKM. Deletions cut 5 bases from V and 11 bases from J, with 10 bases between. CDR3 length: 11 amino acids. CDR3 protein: CASSESFKQFF. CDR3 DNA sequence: TGTGCCAGCAGTGAGTCCTTTAAGCAGTTCTTC.

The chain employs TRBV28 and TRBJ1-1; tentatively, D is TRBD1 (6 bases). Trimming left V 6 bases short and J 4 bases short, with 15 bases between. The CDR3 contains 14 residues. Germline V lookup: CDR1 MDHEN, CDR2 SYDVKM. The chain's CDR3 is CASRFQGGITEAFF. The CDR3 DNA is TGTGCCAGCAGGTTCCAAGGGGGTATCACTGAAGCTTTCTTT.